This T cell receptor beta chain derives from a study of control samples from healthy donors and cancer patients. Data came from immunoSEQ multiplex PCR; TCRdb stores just in-frame clones and leaves some out. The table lists some 120,000 clones, roughly 94% of them singletons. The CDR3 runs to 14 residues. With V trimmed by 4 bases and J by 4 bases, 7 bases remained unmatched. Germline lookup yields CDR1 SGDLS and CDR2 YYNGEE. The sequence derives from a man aged 30-40 years in good health. The chain couples TRBV9 to TRBJ1-1; 7 bases agree with TRBD1. Sequencing was performed on blood. DNA of the CDR3: TGTGCCAGCAGCCCCCTGACAGGGCGCACTGAAGCTTTCTTT. Its protein product is CASSPLTGRTEAFF.